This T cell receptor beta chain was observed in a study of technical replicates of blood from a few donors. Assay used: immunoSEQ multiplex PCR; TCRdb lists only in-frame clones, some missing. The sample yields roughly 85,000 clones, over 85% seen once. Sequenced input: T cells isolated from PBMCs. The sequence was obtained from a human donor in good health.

CDR3 in amino acids: CASSVRTANTGELFF. The CDR3 DNA sequence: TGTGCCAGCAGCGTAAGGACTGCGAACACCGGGGAGCTGTTTTTT. The J gene is TRBJ2-2, the V gene TRBV9, with a possible D match to TRBD2 (5 bases). Trimming took off 1 base at V and 0 bases at J, with 7 bases between the two ends. Germline V gene sequence: CDR1 SGDLS, CDR2 YYNGEE. The CDR3 totals 15 residues.